A single sample gave rise to the 15 T cell receptor beta chains below, sequenced in a study of T cell responses to AZD1222 COVID-19 vaccine. The protocol was immunoSEQ multiplex PCR, while the TCRdb copy is restricted to in-frame clones and leaves out a portion. The profile covers 130,000 to 150,000 clones, with 89% appearing a single time and 4.5% to 6.5% taken by the ten largest. The material was peripheral blood, obtained on day 0 of AZD1222 vaccination. The receptor set was obtained from an adult in good health.

This chain links TRBV6-2 or TRBV6-3 with TRBJ2-1, with D uncertain. CDR1 is MNHEY, CDR2 SVGEGT, per germline. The CDR3 has 13 amino acids. Trimming pared 2 bases from V and 4 bases from J, leaving 6 bases between. The CDR3 nucleotides read TGTGCCAGCAGTTACGAAGAGTACAATGAGCAGTTCTTC. The encoded protein is CASSYEEYNEQFF.

The chain combines TRBV11-2 with TRBJ1-1, with TRBD1 as a possible D gene (6 bases). Germline CDR1 and CDR2: SGHAT and FQNNGV. This CDR3 spans 15 amino acids. Deletions cut 5 bases from V and 0 bases from J, with 13 bases between. Here the CDR3 DNA reads TGTGCCAGCAGCCTCCGGACAGTTTTGAACACTGAAGCTTTCTTT. This gives the protein CASSLRTVLNTEAFF. The variable domain in full, with the rest retrieved from reference TRBV11-2 and TRBJ1-1, is EAGVAQSPRYKIIEKRQSVAFWCNPISGHATLYWYQQILGQGPKLLIQFQNNGVVDDSQLPKDRFSAERLKGVDSTLKIQPAKLEDSAVYLCASSLRTVLNTEAFFGQGTRLTVV.

As DNA, the CDR3 is TGTGCCAGCACCCCCGGGACACCCGTAGATCTTAGCAATCAGCCCCAGCATTTT. Translation gives CASTPGTPVDLSNQPQHF. The chain recombines TRBV6-4 with TRBJ1-5, with D possibly TRBD1 on 6 matching bases. V lost 7 bases and J 0 bases, leaving 22 bases between the germline ends. The CDR3 runs to 18 residues. Germline V CDR1 and CDR2: MRHNA, SNTAGT.

This chain connects TRBV6-6 to TRBJ2-7, with 8 bases fitting TRBD2. The trim removed 5 bases at V and 0 bases at J, leaving 15 bases unmatched. CDR1 is MNHNY, CDR2 SVGAGI, per germline (reference sequence). This CDR3 is built from 18 residues. The CDR3 region has the DNA TGTGCCAGCAGTCGGGGGGGTGTCGGGACAATCTTCTCCTACGAGCAGTACTTC. It translates to CASSRGGVGTIFSYEQYF.

This rearrangement joins TRBV4-1 to TRBJ1-1; D not resolved. Trimming stripped 3 bases from V and 4 bases from J, with 9 bases between. The germline V gene encodes CDR1 MGHRA and CDR2 YSYEKL. The CDR3 has 13 amino acids. The CDR3 region has the DNA TGCGCCAGCAGCCATAACGGAGGCACTGAAGCTTTCTTT. Encoded protein: CASSHNGGTEAFF.

The V call is TRBV28, the J call TRBJ2-6; D uncertain. CDR1 and CDR2 from the germline V gene are MDHEN and SYDVKM. The length of the CDR3 is 14 residues. Trimming shortened V by 6 bases and J by 0 bases, and 6 bases separated the two germline ends. The CDR3 DNA sequence: TGTGCCAGCAGGTACAGCTCTGGGGCCAACGTCCTGACTTTC. Protein product: CASRYSSGANVLTF.

This clone was seen once. The V and J genes are TRBV24-1 and TRBJ2-7; 8 bases map to TRBD2. The CDR3 totals 15 residues. Unmatched junction bases numbered 13, after V lost 4 bases and J lost 9 bases. Germline-derived CDR1 and CDR2 are KGHDR and SFDVKD. The CDR3 is CATSDPREGVSRQYF. The CDR3, as DNA: TGTGCCACCAGTGACCCCCGGGAGGGGGTAAGTCGGCAGTACTTC.

V is TRBV7-2 and J is TRBJ1-5; no clear D. V was shortened by 2 bases and J by 2 bases, with 7 bases between the two germline ends. CDR1 and CDR2 (germline): SGHTA, FQGNSA. The CDR3 runs 14 residues. This CDR3 is CASSLIDGNQPQHF. Here the CDR3 DNA reads TGTGCCAGCAGCTTAATTGACGGCAATCAGCCCCAGCATTTT.

This chain uses TRBV7-2 with TRBJ1-5; TRBD1 might be the D (6 bases). V gave up 5 bases and J gave up 2 bases, with 13 bases separating them. Looked up from germline, CDR1 is SGHTA and CDR2 is FQGNSA. The CDR3 consists of 15 residues. The CDR3 here is CASSRDTGGNQPQHF. Written as DNA, the CDR3 is TGTGCCAGCAGCCGGGACACTGGTGGCAATCAGCCCCAGCATTTT.

The genes are TRBV7-2 and TRBJ1-6; TRBD1 aligns across 7 bases. The CDR3 is 15 amino acids. The J segment lost 8 bases and the V segment lost 6 bases, leaving 10 bases of the junction unmatched. The germline gives CDR1 SGHTA, CDR2 FQGNSA. This CDR3 is CASRFGTARDSPLHF. The CDR3 DNA reads TGTGCCAGCAGGTTTGGGACAGCGCGAGATTCACCCCTCCACTTT. Variable domain in full (rest from reference TRBV7-2 and TRBJ1-6): GAGVSQSPSNKVTEKGKDVELRCDPISGHTALYWYRQSLGQGLEFLIYFQGNSAPDKSGLPSDRFSAERTGGSVSTLTIQRTQQEDSAVYLCASRFGTARDSPLHFGNGTRLTVT.

V usage is TRBV27 and J usage is TRBJ1-6, with a tentative D call TRBD1 (5 bases). This CDR3 contains 14 residues. The germline gives CDR1 MNHEY, CDR2 SMNVEV (reference sequence). The V end lost 3 bases, the J end lost 14 bases, and 17 bases lay between the germline ends. The DNA of the CDR3 is TGTGCCAGCAGTTTGGATAGGGGCGTAGAGGCCCTCCACTTT. Translation: CASSLDRGVEALHF.

This chain connects TRBV6-6 to TRBJ1-4; D remains unclear. V was clipped by 3 bases and J by 6 bases, with 8 bases between them. Germline V lookup: CDR1 MNHNY, CDR2 SVGAGI (reference sequence). The CDR3 extends over 13 amino acids. CDR3 sequence reads: CASSYGPDEKLFF. DNA for the CDR3: TGTGCCAGCAGTTATGGACCGGATGAAAAACTGTTTTTT.

The CDR3 spells CASSLGPGMTGELFF. CDR3 DNA: TGTGCCAGCAGTCTAGGCCCAGGGATGACCGGGGAGCTGTTTTTT. J is TRBJ2-2 and V is TRBV7-2; TRBD1 is a possible D gene (5 bases). The germline V gene has CDR1 SGHTA and CDR2 FQGNSA. V lost 6 bases and J 5 bases, leaving 16 bases between the germline ends. The CDR3 sequence is 15 residues long.

V usage is TRBV7-2 and J usage is TRBJ2-7, with 9 bases fitting TRBD2. V dropped 3 bases and J dropped 7; count of bases not matched to a gene: 4. Germline lookup yields CDR1 SGHTA and CDR2 FQGNSA. The length of the CDR3 is 13 residues. CDR3 coding DNA: TGTGCCAGCAGCTTTATCCTAGCGGGGGAGCAGTACTTC. Its translation: CASSFILAGEQYF.

In DNA form, the CDR3 reads TGTGCCAGTAGTATACTTGCAGTCCATCAGCCCCAGCATTTT. Its protein is CASSILAVHQPQHF. The rearrangement uses TRBV19 and TRBJ1-5; D not resolved. The germline V and J ends were trimmed by 2 bases and 5 bases, with 10 bases remaining between them. CDR3 length: 14 amino acids. The germline V gene encodes CDR1 LNHDA and CDR2 SQIVND (reference sequence).